The T cell receptor (beta chain) described here comes from a study of blood T cell repertoires in COVID-19. This clone showed up just once. This CDR3 has 14 residues. The V gene end was trimmed by 6 bases and the J gene end by 2 bases; junction bases not matched to a gene: 5. The germline CDR1 and CDR2 sequences are MNHEY and SVGEGT. Using immunoSEQ multiplex PCR, the repertoire was profiled, and TCRdb retains in-frame clones only, with some absent. The table lists some 170,000 clones, 82% of them singletons. The V call is TRBV6-2 or TRBV6-3, the J call TRBJ2-3; TRBD1 matches 7 bases. This TCR came from a woman aged 70-85 years with acute or convalescent COVID-19. The source material was peripheral blood. The CDR3 nucleotides read TGTGCCAGCAGCCCCGGGACAGACACAGATACGCAGTATTTT. This translates into CASSPGTDTDTQYF.